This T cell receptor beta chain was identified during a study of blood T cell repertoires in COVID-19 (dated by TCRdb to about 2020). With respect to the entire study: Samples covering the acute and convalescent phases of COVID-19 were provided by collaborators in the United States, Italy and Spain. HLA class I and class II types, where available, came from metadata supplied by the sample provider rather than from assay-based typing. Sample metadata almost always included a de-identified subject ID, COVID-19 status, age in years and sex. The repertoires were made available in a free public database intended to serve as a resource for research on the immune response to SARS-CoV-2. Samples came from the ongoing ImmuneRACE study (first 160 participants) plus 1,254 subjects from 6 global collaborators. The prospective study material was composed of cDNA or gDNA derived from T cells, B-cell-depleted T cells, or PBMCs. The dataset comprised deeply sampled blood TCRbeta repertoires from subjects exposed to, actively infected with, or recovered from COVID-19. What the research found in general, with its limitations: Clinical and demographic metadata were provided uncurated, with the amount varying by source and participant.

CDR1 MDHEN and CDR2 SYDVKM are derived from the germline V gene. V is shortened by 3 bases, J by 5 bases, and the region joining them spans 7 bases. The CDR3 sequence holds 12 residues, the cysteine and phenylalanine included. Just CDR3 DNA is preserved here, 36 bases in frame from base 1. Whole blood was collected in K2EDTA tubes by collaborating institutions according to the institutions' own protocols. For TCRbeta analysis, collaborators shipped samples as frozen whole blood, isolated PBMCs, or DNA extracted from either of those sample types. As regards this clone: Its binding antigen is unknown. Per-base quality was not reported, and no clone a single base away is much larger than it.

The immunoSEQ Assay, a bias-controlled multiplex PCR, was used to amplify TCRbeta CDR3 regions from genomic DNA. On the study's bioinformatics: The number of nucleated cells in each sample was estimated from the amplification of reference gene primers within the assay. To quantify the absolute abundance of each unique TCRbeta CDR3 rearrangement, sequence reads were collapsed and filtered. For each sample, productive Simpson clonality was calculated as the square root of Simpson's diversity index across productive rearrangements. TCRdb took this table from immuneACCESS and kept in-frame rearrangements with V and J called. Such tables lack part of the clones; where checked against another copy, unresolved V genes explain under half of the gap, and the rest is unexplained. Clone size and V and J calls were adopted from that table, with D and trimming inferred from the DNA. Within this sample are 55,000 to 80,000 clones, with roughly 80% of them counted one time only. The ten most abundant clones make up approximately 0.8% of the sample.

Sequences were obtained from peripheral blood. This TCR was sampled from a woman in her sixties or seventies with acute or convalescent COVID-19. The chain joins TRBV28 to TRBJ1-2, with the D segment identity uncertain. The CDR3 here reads CASSFAGYGYTF. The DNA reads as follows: TGTGCCAGCAGTTTCGCGGGTTATGGCTACACCTTC.